One and the same sample provided the 26 T cell receptor beta chains below, sequenced in a study of shared clonotypes between healthy human individuals. Libraries were prepared by immunoSEQ multiplex PCR; TCRdb keeps only in-frame clonotypes and omits some of them. The data hold hundreds of thousands of clones, with around 76% observed a single time. Sample: PBMCs. The receptors originated from a woman in her thirties or forties in good health. Some clones in this sample may be carry-over from other donors' samples.

This clone has only one observation. This chain connects TRBV6-1 to TRBJ2-3, with 9 nucleotides matching TRBD2. The CDR3 extends over 15 amino acids. After removal of 3 bases from V and 6 bases from J, the junction contained 7 bases not matched to a gene. Germline CDR1 MNHNS, CDR2 SASEGT. CDR3 bases: TGTGCCAGCAGTGATTTAGCGGGAGTCGGGGATACGCAGTATTTT. It specifies CASSDLAGVGDTQYF.

In DNA, the CDR3 is TGTGCCAGCAGCTTGATCGGACAGAGTTACGAGCAGTACTTC. Protein sequence: CASSLIGQSYEQYF. V and J are TRBV5-4 and TRBJ2-7; tentative D call: TRBD1 (6 bases). The CDR3 length is 14 residues. Germline V gene sequence: CDR1 SGHNT, CDR2 YYREEE (reference sequence). The V gene lost 1 base and the J gene lost 4 bases, with 12 bases spanning the gap.

The chain carries TRBV5-1 and TRBJ1-1, with 12 bases aligning to TRBD1. V shed 1 base, J shed 5 bases, and the junction held 6 bases outside the gene matches. The CDR3 sequence is 16 residues long. Germline V gene sequence: CDR1 SGHRS, CDR2 YFSETQ. CDR3 loop: CASSLWGQGARTEAFF. The CDR3 DNA sequence: TGCGCCAGCAGCTTGTGGGGACAGGGGGCGCGGACTGAAGCTTTCTTT.

The gene calls are TRBV9 and TRBJ2-7; 9 nucleotides match TRBD1. The CDR3 consists of 15 residues. Per germline, CDR1 SGDLS and CDR2 YYNGEE. Trimming at V came to 0 bases and at J to 5 bases, leaving 6 bases not matched to a gene. CDR3 nucleotides: TGTGCCAGCAGCGTAGGGGGGACAGGGAGGAACGAGCAGTACTTC. Translation: CASSVGGTGRNEQYF.

This clone came up a few times. The chain has TRBV10-3 and TRBJ1-5; D unclear. Germline V gives CDR1 ENHRY, CDR2 SYGVKD. The V gene lost 4 bases and the J gene lost 0 bases, with 7 bases spanning the gap. The CDR3 is made up of 14 amino acids. The CDR3 coding sequence is TGTGCCATCAGTGGTGTCACTAGCAATCAGCCCCAGCATTTT. Protein product: CAISGVTSNQPQHF.

The rearrangement links TRBV28 to TRBJ2-5, with 12 bases that match TRBD2. Germline lookup yields CDR1 MDHEN and CDR2 SYDVKM. Germline trimming cut 4 bases from V and 1 base from J; bases unmatched to any gene: 4. CDR3 length: 16 amino acids. In DNA form, the CDR3 reads TGTGCCAGCAGTTCCGGGGGACTAGCGGGCCAAGAGACCCAGTACTTC. Protein product: CASSSGGLAGQETQYF.

The chain links TRBV6-5 to TRBJ2-7; D is unresolved. Germline CDR1 and CDR2: MNHEY and SVGAGI. This CDR3 comprises 16 residues. The germline V and J ends were trimmed by 3 bases and 1 base, with 16 bases remaining between them. The CDR3 nucleotides are TGTGCCAGCAGTTATTTCCGGCCGCTTTTTTCCTACGAGCAGTACTTC. This translates into CASSYFRPLFSYEQYF.

The CDR3 bases are TGTGCCAGCTCACAGGGCTACGAGCAGTACTTC. This translates into CASSQGYEQYF. The V call is TRBV18, the J call TRBJ2-7; no clear D. The CDR3 has 11 residues. Germline assignment: CDR1 KGHSH and CDR2 LQKENI. V was cut by 4 bases and J by 3 bases, with 4 bases left in between.

This clone was detected a few times. V gene TRBV5-5 combines with J gene TRBJ2-3; D not resolved. V was shortened by 5 bases and J by 4 bases, with 8 bases between the two germline ends. Germline CDR1 is SGHKS and CDR2 is YYEKEE (reference sequence). The CDR3 loop spans 12 amino acids. In nucleotides, the CDR3 is TGTGCCAGCAGGTGGGAAGCAGATACGCAGTATTTT. It codes for CASRWEADTQYF.

This chain uses TRBV18 with TRBJ1-5; D call uncertain. The ends were cut back, 6 bases at V and 5 bases at J, with 11 bases in the middle. The CDR3 extends over 13 amino acids. The germline V gene has CDR1 KGHSH and CDR2 LQKENI. The chain's CDR3 is CASSDGYDQPQHF. The CDR3 DNA reads TGTGCCAGCTCTGATGGGTACGATCAGCCCCAGCATTTT.

The chain is built from TRBV5-1 and TRBJ2-2; D is ambiguous. Germline CDR1 reads SGHRS; CDR2 reads YFSETQ. Trimming took 4 bases from V and 4 from J, leaving 8 bases between them. This CDR3 comprises 13 residues. The CDR3 sequence is CASSRDPTGELFF. CDR3 sequence (DNA): TGCGCCAGCAGCAGGGATCCCACCGGGGAGCTGTTTTTT.

CDR3 in DNA: TGTGCCAGCAGTGTAGTTTGGACTAGCGGGTCGGAGACCCAGTACTTC. It yields the protein CASSVVWTSGSETQYF. The chain joins TRBV6-1 to TRBJ2-5; 11 bases are a match to TRBD2. This CDR3 is built from 16 residues. V was clipped by 4 bases and J by 5 bases; unmatched bases: 9. Germline values: CDR1 MNHNS, CDR2 SASEGT.

The CDR3 protein is CASSLGGALTGELFF. The DNA for the CDR3 is TGTGCCAGCAGCCTTGGGGGGGCCCTCACCGGGGAGCTGTTTTTT. The V call is TRBV7-3, the J call TRBJ2-2, with a weak D call TRBD2 (7 bases). Germline assignment: CDR1 SGHTA and CDR2 FQGTGA. CDR3 length equals 15 residues. Trimming took 5 bases from V and 4 from J, leaving 14 bases between them.

This clone was found once. V and J are TRBV28 and TRBJ2-3, with TRBD1 identical over 7 bases. This CDR3 is 14 amino acids long. Germline CDR1 reads MDHEN; CDR2 reads SYDVKM. With 2 bases clipped from V and 4 bases from J, the junction kept 3 bases outside the gene matches. The CDR3, as DNA: TGTGCCAGCAGTTTAAACAGGGGCCCAGATACGCAGTATTTT. This sequence encodes CASSLNRGPDTQYF. The variable domain in full, with the rest retrieved from reference TRBV28 and TRBJ2-3, is DVKVTQSSRYLVKRTGEKVFLECVQDMDHENMFWYRQDPGLGLRLIYFSYDVKMKEKGDIPEGYSVSREKKERFSLILESASTNQTSMYLCASSLNRGPDTQYFGPGTRLTVL.

This clone was seen a handful of times. The gene calls are TRBV5-4 and TRBJ2-7, with 11 bases matching TRBD2. Unmatched junction bases numbered 7, after V lost 4 bases and J lost 1 base. CDR3 length: 16 residues. The germline CDR1 and CDR2 sequences are SGHNT and YYREEE (reference sequence). DNA of the CDR3: TGTGCCAGCAGCGGTGGCACTAGCGGGAGATCCTACGAGCAGTACTTC. The encoded protein is CASSGGTSGRSYEQYF.

On this clone: The sample has other DNA sequences that encode this CDR3 too. The chain employs TRBV11-3 and TRBJ2-3; D is possibly TRBD2 (5 bases). The CDR3 runs to 13 residues. Germline CDR1 SGHNT, CDR2 YENEEA. With 1 base removed from V and 3 bases from J, the gap between germline ends came to 5 bases. The CDR3 nucleotides read TGTGCCAGCAGCTTAGCGGGGACAGATACGCAGTATTTT. Protein sequence: CASSLAGTDTQYF.

V and J are TRBV15 and TRBJ2-3; no firm D call. This CDR3 has 12 residues. Germline V gives CDR1 LNHNV, CDR2 YYDKDF (reference sequence). Trimming took off 0 bases at V and 8 bases at J, with 6 bases between the two ends. CDR3 coding DNA: TGTGCCACCAGCAGAGATCAACCTACGCAGTATTTT. This codes for CATSRDQPTQYF. The full variable domain, completed using reference TRBV15 and TRBJ2-3, is DAMVIQNPRYQVTQFGKPVTLSCSQTLNHNVMYWYQQKSSQAPKLLFHYYDKDFNNEADTPDNFQSRRPNTSFCFLDIRSPGLGDTAMYLCATSRDQPTQYFGPGTRLTVL.

This chain connects TRBV2 to TRBJ2-3; 8 bases are shared with TRBD1. The CDR3 covers 15 residues. The trim removed 6 bases at V and 1 base at J, leaving 6 bases unmatched. The germline V gene has CDR1 SNHLY and CDR2 FYNNEI. Written as DNA, the CDR3 is TGTGCCAGCAGGGACAGGGCGATACGCACAGATACGCAGTATTTT. Amino acid sequence: CASRDRAIRTDTQYF.

This clone has only one observation. It is likely a read error: a sequence one base away is far more abundant. The same CDR3 is also encoded by other DNA sequences in this sample. This chain joins TRBV11-2 and TRBJ1-1; D not resolved. Trimming took off 4 bases at V and 3 bases at J, with 18 bases between the two ends. The CDR3 covers 16 residues. Germline V gives CDR1 SGHAT, CDR2 FQNNGV. The chain's CDR3 is CASSSPEWIRDTEAFF. CDR3 DNA: TGTGCCAGCAGCTCCCCCGAGTGGATTCGGGACACTGAAGCTTTCTTT.

In this sample, this clone turned up a few times. The chain recombines TRBV6-5 with TRBJ1-1, with unresolved D. The CDR3 loop spans 14 amino acids. V was shortened by 7 bases and J by 0 bases, with 12 bases between the two germline ends. From germline, CDR1 is MNHEY and CDR2 SVGAGI. The CDR3 sequence: CASTPGRVNTEAFF. The CDR3 bases are TGTGCCAGCACCCCAGGACGGGTGAACACTGAAGCTTTCTTT.

The chain links TRBV7-3 to TRBJ2-7; 8 positions agree with TRBD2. CDR3 size: 18 residues. The junction had 12 bases not matched to a gene; V was cut back by 1 base and J by 1 base. Germline V CDR1 and CDR2: SGHTA, FQGTGA. The CDR3 region is CASSLNPLGGAGSYEQYF. The CDR3 nucleotides are TGTGCCAGCAGCTTAAACCCCCTCGGGGGGGCCGGTTCCTACGAGCAGTACTTC.

This chain joins TRBV5-4 and TRBJ2-5; TRBD2 might be the D (5 bases). The germline CDR1 and CDR2 sequences are SGHNT and YYREEE (reference sequence). V shed 4 bases and J shed 2 bases, with 9 bases lying between them. This CDR3 region has 13 residues. This CDR3 reads CASSPSGQETQYF. DNA of the CDR3: TGTGCCAGCAGCCCGAGCGGACAAGAGACCCAGTACTTC.

A note on this clone: One end of the junction does not line up with germline, which may come from a read error. This sequence joins TRBV7-7 and TRBJ2-5; D may be TRBD1 (5 bases). CDR3 size: 14 residues. Germline CDR1 and CDR2: SSHAT and FNYEAQ (reference sequence). The CDR3 sequence is CASSPNYRQETQYF. The CDR3 DNA reads TGTGCTAGCAGCCCTAATTACAGGCAAGAGACCCAGTACTTC.

This chain connects TRBV28 to TRBJ2-5, with 10 bases fitting TRBD2. The better agreement between TRBJ2-7 and the DNA end casts doubt on the J call. Germline CDR1 reads MDHEN; CDR2 reads SYDVKM. The CDR3 length is 14 residues. CDR3 in amino acids: CASRLAGGFGEQYF. DNA for the CDR3: TGTGCCAGCAGATTAGCGGGAGGTTTCGGCGAGCAGTACTTC.

V is TRBV30 and J is TRBJ1-5; D not resolved. CDR1 is GTSNPN, CDR2 SVGIG, per germline (reference sequence). V was cut by 2 bases and J by 0 bases, with 11 bases left in between. The CDR3 is 15 residues long. CDR3 sequence: CAWSLGSFSNQPQHF. The CDR3 DNA reads TGTGCCTGGAGTTTGGGCAGCTTTAGCAATCAGCCCCAGCATTTT.

The V and J genes are TRBV7-3 and TRBJ1-1; TRBD1 is a possible D gene (5 bases). V shed 4 bases and J shed 0 bases, with 9 bases lying between them. The CDR3 is made up of 14 amino acids. In germline, CDR1 is SGHTA, CDR2 FQGTGA. CDR3 region: CASSSGTVNTEAFF. In DNA, the CDR3 is TGTGCCAGCAGCTCCGGGACTGTGAACACTGAAGCTTTCTTT.